This T cell receptor beta chain was obtained from a study of shared clonotypes between healthy human individuals. About this clone itself: Its antigen remains unknown.

General observations from the study: On the whole, naive subsets had larger estimated richness than memory subsets had. How much donors shared clonotypes was expected to be affected by sequencing depth. Though the depth was large, rarefaction showed that sorted-subset sequencing was incomplete. The diversity represented, both genetic and in exposure history, was limited by few donors.

Positively selected for CCR7, the CD45RO-negative cells used as naive CD8 cells excluded terminally differentiated effector memory CD45RA+ cells. TCRdb's table, derived via immunoSEQ multiplex PCR, lists solely in-frame clones and lacks some. The sample records roughly 2 million clones, over 85% being singletons. Germline CDR1 reads KGHSH; CDR2 reads LQKENI. Germline trimming cut 3 bases from V and 6 bases from J; bases unmatched to any gene: 8. This CDR3 is built from 15 residues. Sequenced sample: naive CD8+ T cells sorted from blood. The sequence came from a man between 18 and 35 years old in good health. The rearrangement joins TRBV18 to TRBJ1-5, with 7 bases aligning to TRBD1. The CDR3 DNA follows: TGTGCCAGCTCACCCGACAGGGAGGAAATTCAGCCCCAGCATTTT. This translates into CASSPDREEIQPQHF.